Listed below are T cell receptor beta chains from one sample, sequenced in a study of response to subunit inactivated influenza vaccine. MiXCR, run by TCRdb on the RT-PCR reads, gives a single entry per CDR3 protein. The table has roughly 500,000 distinct CDR3 sequences, under 30% seen once. The data also belong to a second study, concerning T cells expressing NK-cell markers.

Sequences were derived from CD4+ T cells sorted from PBMCs, sampled 12 days after vaccination. These receptors all stem from a man in his fifties who received an inactivated influenza vaccine. Each CDR3 is given with its conserved first and last residue. A D gene is named only where the DNA matches it firmly. Not all rows give a size; the values are once, few, many and, for expanded clones, a class.

j_gene	v_gene	d_gene	abundance	CDR3nt	CDR3aa
TRBJ1-1	TRBV29-1	TRBD1	NA	TGCAGCGCTGCAGAGGGACAGTGGAACACTGAAGCTTTCTTT	CSAAEGQWNTEAFF
TRBJ1-2	TRBV12-3/TRBV12-4	NA	NA	TGTGCCAGCATACTACAGGGTTCCTATGGCTACACCTTC	CASILQGSYGYTF
TRBJ2-2	TRBV2	NA	few	TGTGCCAGCAGTGAGGCGCCCCCGAACACCGGGGAGCTGTTTTTT	CASSEAPPNTGELFF
TRBJ2-1	TRBV20-1	TRBD2	NA	TGCAGTGCTAGAGATCCCCGACTAGCGGGAGAAAAGGCCTACAATGAGCAGTTCTTC	CSARDPRLAGEKAYNEQFF
TRBJ2-7	TRBV6-2/TRBV6-3	NA	NA	TGTGCCAGCAGTTACCCCTTAAATTTAGGGGTCTACGAGCAGTACTTC	CASSYPLNLGVYEQYF
TRBJ1-3	TRBV12-3/TRBV12-4	NA	NA	TGTGCCAGCAGTCCCCCGACAGGAGCGGGAACCACCATATATTTT	CASSPPTGAGTTIYF
TRBJ2-3	TRBV7-9	NA	few	TGTGCCAGCAGCCCGCCAAATACGCAGTATTTT	CASSPPNTQYF
TRBJ2-2	TRBV20-1	NA	NA	TGCAGTACCAGGACTGACATAGGGACCGGGGAGCTGTTTTTT	CSTRTDIGTGELFF
TRBJ1-6	TRBV4-3	NA	few	TGCGCCAGCAGCCACGTGATTTCATTCGATTCACCCCTCCACTTT	CASSHVISFDSPLHF
TRBJ2-7	TRBV11-2	NA	NA	TGTGCCAGCAGACAAACGGACAACAGGGCCTACGAGCAGTACTTC	CASRQTDNRAYEQYF
TRBJ2-1	TRBV18	TRBD2	few	TGTGCCAGCTCACCGGCCAGCGGGAGGGACAATGAGCAGTTCTTC	CASSPASGRDNEQFF
TRBJ1-2	TRBV6-5	TRBD1	NA	TGTGCCAGCAGTTACTCGGGACAGGGGTATGGCTACACCTTC	CASSYSGQGYGYTF
TRBJ2-2	TRBV12-3/TRBV12-4	NA	many	TGTGCCAGCAGTTTAGGGGATCTTCTCGGGGAGCTGTTTTTT	CASSLGDLLGELFF
TRBJ2-7	TRBV11-2	TRBD2	few	TGTGCCAGCAGCTTAGAGGCGACTAGCGGGCCTTACGAGCAGTACTTC	CASSLEATSGPYEQYF